This T cell receptor (beta chain) was sequenced during a study of persistence of HIV-infected CD4 T cells. About the research overall: Blood samples, up to about 180 mL, came from multiple time points, except a couple of leukapheresis donors sampled once.

The study, taken as a whole, reports: TCRbeta richness was lower in CMV- and Gag-responding cells than in anti-CD3/anti-CD28-responding cells.

The immunoSEQ assay was version 4, run in survey mode. Assay: immunoSEQ multiplex PCR; the TCRdb copy retains only in-frame clones and omits some. The sample records tens of thousands of clones, roughly 82% being singletons. The germline V gene has CDR1 SGDLS and CDR2 YYNGEE. The CDR3 has 14 amino acids. V lost 4 bases to trimming and J lost 6 bases, with 16 bases between them. As regards this clone: Its antigen is unidentified.

Stimulation used about 10 ug/mL lysate from CMV-infected fibroblasts. Memory cells lacking CD40L and CD69 with high CD45RO were sorted. Undetectable plasma HIV-1 RNA below 50 copies/mL lasted at least 4 years. The chain combines TRBV9 with TRBJ1-2; D is unresolved. The sequencing used CD4+ T cells sorted from PBMCs after roughly 17-hour stimulation, collected from a patient who received antiretroviral therapy. This TCR was recovered from an adult woman with HIV who was CMV-seropositive. This CDR3 reads CASSPPSQRDGYTF. The CDR3 DNA reads as TGTGCCAGCAGCCCTCCCTCACAGAGGGATGGCTACACCTTC.